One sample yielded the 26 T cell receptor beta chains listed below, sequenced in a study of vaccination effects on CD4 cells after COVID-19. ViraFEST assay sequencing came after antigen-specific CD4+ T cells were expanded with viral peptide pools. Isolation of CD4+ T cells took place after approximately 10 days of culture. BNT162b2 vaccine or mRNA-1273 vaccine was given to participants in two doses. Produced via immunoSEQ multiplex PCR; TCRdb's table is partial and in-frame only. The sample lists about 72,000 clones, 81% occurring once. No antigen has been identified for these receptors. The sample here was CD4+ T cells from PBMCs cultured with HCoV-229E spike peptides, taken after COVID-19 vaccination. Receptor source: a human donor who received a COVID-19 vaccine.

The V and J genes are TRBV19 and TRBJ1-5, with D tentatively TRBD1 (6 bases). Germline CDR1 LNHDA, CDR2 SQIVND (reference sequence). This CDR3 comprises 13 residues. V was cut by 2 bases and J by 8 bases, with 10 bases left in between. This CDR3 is CASSITGPKPQHF. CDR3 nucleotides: TGTGCCAGTAGTATAACAGGGCCGAAGCCCCAGCATTTT.

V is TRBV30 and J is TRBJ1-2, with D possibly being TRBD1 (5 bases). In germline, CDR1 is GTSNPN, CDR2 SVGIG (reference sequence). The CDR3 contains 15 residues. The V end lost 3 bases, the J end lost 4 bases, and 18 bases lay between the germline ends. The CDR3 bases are TGTGCCTGGAGCAGAACCCAGGGATCTACCTATGGCTACACCTTC. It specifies CAWSRTQGSTYGYTF.

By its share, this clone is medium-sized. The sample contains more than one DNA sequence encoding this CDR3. The CDR3 here is CASSPRTASGYTF. The CDR3 region has the DNA TGTGCCAGCTCACCAAGGACCGCGTCCGGCTACACCTTC. The gene calls are TRBV18 and TRBJ1-2, with unresolved D. Germline V lookup: CDR1 KGHSH, CDR2 LQKENI. Trimming left V 2 bases short and J 8 bases short, with 12 bases between. The CDR3 has 13 residues.

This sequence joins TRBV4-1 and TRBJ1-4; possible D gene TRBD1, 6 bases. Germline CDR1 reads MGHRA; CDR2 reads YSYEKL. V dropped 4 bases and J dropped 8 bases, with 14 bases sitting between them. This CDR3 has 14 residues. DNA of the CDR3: TGCGCCAGCAGCCCAGGGGTTGGGAAGGAAAAACTGTTTTTT. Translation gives CASSPGVGKEKLFF.

Written as DNA, the CDR3 is TGTGCCAGTAGACGCACATGGCGTAGCAATCAGCCCCAGCATTTT. It is translated as CASRRTWRSNQPQHF. This chain uses TRBV19 with TRBJ1-5; D uncertain. The CDR3 has 15 residues. Germline assignment: CDR1 LNHDA and CDR2 SQIVND (reference sequence). The V gene lost 6 bases and the J gene lost 0 bases, with 12 bases spanning the gap.

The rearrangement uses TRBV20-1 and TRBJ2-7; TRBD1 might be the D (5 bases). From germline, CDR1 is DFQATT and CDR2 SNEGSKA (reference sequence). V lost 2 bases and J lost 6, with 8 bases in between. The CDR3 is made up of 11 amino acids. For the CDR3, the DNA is TGCAGTGCTAGACTGGGGCTCGAGCAGTACGTC. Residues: CSARLGLEQYV.

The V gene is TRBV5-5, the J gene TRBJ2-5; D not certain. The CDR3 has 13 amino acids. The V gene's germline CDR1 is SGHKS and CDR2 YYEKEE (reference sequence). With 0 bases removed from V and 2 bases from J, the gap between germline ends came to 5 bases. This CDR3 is CASSLADQETQYF. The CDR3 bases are TGTGCCAGCAGCTTGGCAGATCAAGAGACCCAGTACTTC.

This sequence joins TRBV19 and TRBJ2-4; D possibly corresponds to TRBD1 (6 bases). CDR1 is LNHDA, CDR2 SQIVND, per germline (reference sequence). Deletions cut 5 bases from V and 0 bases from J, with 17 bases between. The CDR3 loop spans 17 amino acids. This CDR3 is CASSPFRDIGAKNIQYF. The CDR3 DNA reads TGTGCCAGTAGTCCTTTCCGGGACATTGGAGCCAAAAACATTCAGTACTTC. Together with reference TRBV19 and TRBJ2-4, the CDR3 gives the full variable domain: DGGITQSPKYLFRKEGQNVTLSCEQNLNHDAMYWYRQDPGQGLRLIYYSQIVNDFQKGDIAEGYSVSREKKESFPLTVTSAQKNPTAFYLCASSPFRDIGAKNIQYFGAGTRLSVL.

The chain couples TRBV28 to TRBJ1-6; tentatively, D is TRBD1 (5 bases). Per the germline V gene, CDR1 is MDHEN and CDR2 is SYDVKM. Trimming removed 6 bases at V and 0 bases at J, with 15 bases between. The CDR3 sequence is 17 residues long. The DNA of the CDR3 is TGTGCCAGCAGCCCTTGGGGCACAAGCTCCTATAATTCACCCCTCCACTTT. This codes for CASSPWGTSSYNSPLHF.

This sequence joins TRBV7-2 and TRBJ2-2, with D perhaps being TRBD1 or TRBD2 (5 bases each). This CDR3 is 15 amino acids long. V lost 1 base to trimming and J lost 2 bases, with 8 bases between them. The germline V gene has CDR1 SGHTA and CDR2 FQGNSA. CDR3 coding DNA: TGTGCCAGCAGCTTAGTAGGGACCAACACCGGGGAGCTGTTTTTT. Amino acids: CASSLVGTNTGELFF.

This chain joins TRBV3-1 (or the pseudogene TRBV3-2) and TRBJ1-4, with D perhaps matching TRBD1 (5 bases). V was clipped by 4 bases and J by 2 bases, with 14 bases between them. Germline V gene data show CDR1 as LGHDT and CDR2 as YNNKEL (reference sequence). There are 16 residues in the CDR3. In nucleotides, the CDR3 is TGTGCCAGCAGCCGAGAGGGGACGTGGACTAATGAAAAACTGTTTTTT. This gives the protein CASSREGTWTNEKLFF.

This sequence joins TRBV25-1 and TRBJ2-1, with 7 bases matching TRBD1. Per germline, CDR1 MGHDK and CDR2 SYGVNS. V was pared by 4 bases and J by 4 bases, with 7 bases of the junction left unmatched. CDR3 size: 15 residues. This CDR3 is CASSGQGVRYNEQFF. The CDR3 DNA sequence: TGTGCCAGCAGTGGACAGGGAGTACGGTACAATGAGCAGTTCTTC.

In DNA, the CDR3 is TGTGCCAGCATTTGGGGGGGGAGGACCGGGGAGCTGTTTTTT. This translates into CASIWGGRTGELFF. The chain combines TRBV2 with TRBJ2-2, with 7 bases fitting TRBD2. The length of the CDR3 is 14 residues. CDR1 and CDR2 from the germline V gene are SNHLY and FYNNEI. J was trimmed by 5 bases and V by 7 bases; bases with no gene match: 7.

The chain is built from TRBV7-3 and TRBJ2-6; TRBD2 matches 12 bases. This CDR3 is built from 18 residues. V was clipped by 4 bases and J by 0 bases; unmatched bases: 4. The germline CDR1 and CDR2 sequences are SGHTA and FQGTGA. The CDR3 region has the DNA TGTGCCAGCAGCTACCGACTAGCGGGGGACTCTGGGGCCAACGTCCTGACTTTC. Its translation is CASSYRLAGDSGANVLTF.

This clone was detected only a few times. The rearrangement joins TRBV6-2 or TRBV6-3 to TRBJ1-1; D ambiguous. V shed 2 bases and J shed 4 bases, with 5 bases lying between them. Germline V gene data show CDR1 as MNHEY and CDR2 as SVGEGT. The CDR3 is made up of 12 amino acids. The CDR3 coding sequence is TGTGCCAGCAGTTACCCCCTCACTGAAGCTTTCTTT. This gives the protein CASSYPLTEAFF.

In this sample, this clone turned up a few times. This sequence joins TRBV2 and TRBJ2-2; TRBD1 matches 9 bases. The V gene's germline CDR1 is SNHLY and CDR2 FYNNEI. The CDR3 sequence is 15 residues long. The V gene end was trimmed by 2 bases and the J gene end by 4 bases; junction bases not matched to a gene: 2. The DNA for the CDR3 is TGTGCCAGCAGTGAAACGGGACAGGGCACCGGGGAGCTGTTTTTT. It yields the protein CASSETGQGTGELFF.

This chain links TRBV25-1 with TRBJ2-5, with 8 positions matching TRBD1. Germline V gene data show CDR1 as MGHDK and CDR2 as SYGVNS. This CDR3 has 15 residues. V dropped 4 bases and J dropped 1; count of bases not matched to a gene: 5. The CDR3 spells CASSVPGGRQETQYF. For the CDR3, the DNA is TGTGCCAGCAGTGTTCCAGGGGGCCGCCAAGAGACCCAGTACTTC. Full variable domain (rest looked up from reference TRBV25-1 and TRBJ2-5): EADIYQTPRYLVIGTGKKITLECSQTMGHDKMYWYQQDPGMELHLIHYSYGVNSTEKGDLSSESTVSRIRTEHFPLTLESARPSHTSQYLCASSVPGGRQETQYFGPGTRLLVL.

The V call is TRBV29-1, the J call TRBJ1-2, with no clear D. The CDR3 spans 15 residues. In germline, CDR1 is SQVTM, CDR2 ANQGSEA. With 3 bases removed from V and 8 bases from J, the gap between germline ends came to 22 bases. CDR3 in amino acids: CSVDSGRTPLEGYTF. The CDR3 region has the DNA TGCAGCGTTGATTCCGGGCGGACCCCTCTAGAGGGCTACACCTTC.

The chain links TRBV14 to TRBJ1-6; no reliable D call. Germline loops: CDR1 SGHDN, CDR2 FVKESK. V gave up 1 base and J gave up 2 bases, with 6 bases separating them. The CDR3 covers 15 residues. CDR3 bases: TGTGCCAGCAGCCAAGGGTCAGCCTATAATTCACCCCTCCACTTT. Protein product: CASSQGSAYNSPLHF.

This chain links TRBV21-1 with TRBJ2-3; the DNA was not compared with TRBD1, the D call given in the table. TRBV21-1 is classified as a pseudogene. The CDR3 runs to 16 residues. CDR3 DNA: TGTGCCAGCAGCAGGTTGGGCGACCCCAGCACAGATACGCAGTATTTT. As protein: CASSRLGDPSTDTQYF.

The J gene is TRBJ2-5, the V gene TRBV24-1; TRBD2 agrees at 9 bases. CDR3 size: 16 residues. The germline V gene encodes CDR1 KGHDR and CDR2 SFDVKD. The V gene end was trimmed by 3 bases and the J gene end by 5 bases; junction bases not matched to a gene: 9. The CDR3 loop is CATSDEGGGARETQYF. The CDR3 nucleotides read TGTGCCACCAGTGATGAGGGCGGGGGGGCCCGGGAGACCCAGTACTTC.

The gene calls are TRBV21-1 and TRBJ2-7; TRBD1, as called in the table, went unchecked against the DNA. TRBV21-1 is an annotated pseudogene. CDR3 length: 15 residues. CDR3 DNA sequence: TGTGCCAGCAAGTGGACAGGGGAGGTCCCCTACGAGCAGTACGTC. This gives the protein CASKWTGEVPYEQYV.

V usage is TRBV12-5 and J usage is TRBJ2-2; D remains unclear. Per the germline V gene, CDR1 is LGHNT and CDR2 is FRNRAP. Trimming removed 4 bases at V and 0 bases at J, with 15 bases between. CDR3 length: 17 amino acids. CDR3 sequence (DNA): TGTGCTAGTGGTTCTGGTAATGCGGCCCCGAACACCGGGGAGCTGTTTTTT. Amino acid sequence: CASGSGNAAPNTGELFF.

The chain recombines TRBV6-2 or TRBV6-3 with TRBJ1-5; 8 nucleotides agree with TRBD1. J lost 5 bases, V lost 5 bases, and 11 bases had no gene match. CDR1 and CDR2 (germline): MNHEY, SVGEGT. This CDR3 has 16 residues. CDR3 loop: CASSLGQGTHDQPQHF. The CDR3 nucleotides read TGTGCCAGCAGTCTTGGACAGGGCACCCATGATCAGCCCCAGCATTTT.

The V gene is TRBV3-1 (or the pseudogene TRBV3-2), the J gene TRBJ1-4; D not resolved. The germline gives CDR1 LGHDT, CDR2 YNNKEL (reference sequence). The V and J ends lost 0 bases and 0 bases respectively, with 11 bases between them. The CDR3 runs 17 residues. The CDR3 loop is CASSQDQALATNEKLFF. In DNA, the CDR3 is TGTGCCAGCAGCCAAGACCAGGCCCTTGCAACTAATGAAAAACTGTTTTTT.

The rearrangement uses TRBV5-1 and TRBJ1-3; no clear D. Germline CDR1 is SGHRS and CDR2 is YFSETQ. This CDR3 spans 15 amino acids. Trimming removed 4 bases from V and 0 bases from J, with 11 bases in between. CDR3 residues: CASSPSPDSGNTIYF. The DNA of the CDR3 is TGCGCCAGCAGCCCTTCTCCTGACTCTGGAAACACCATATATTTT.